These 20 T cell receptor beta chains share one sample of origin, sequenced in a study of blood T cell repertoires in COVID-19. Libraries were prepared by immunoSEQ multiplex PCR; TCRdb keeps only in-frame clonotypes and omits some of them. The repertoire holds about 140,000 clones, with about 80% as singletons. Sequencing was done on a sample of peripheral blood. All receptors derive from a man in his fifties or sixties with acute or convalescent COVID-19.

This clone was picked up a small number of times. Written as DNA, the CDR3 is TGTGCCAGCAGCCATGGGGGGGCCTGGGAGACCCAGTACTTC. Its translation: CASSHGGAWETQYF. The chain combines TRBV7-2 with TRBJ2-5; D might be TRBD2 (7 bases). Per the germline V gene, CDR1 is SGHTA and CDR2 is FQGNSA. V was trimmed by 5 bases and J by 5 bases, leaving 15 bases between them. This CDR3 spans 14 amino acids.

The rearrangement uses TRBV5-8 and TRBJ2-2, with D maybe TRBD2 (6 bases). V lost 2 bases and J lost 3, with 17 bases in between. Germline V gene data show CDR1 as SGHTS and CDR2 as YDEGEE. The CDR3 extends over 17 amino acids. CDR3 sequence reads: CASSFVPGGGDTGELFF. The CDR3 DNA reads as TGTGCCAGCAGCTTTGTTCCAGGTGGAGGGGACACCGGGGAGCTGTTTTTT.

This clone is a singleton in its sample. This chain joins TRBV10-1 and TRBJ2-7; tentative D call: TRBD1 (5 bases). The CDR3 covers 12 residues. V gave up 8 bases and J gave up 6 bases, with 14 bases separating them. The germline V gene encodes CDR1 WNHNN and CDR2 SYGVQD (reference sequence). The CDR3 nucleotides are TGCGCCAGCGGAGACCAGGGTCGCGAGCAGTACGTC. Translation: CASGDQGREQYV.

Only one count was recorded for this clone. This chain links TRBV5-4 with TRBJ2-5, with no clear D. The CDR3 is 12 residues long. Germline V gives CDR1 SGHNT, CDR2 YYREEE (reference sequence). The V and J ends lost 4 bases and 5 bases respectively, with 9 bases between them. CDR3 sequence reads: CASSPFGETQYF. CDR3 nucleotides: TGTGCCAGCAGCCCATTCGGGGAGACCCAGTACTTC.

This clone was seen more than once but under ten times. CDR3 loop: CASSLLDRGDYTF. CDR3 sequence (DNA): TGCGCCAGCAGCCTACTGGACAGGGGAGACTACACCTTC. The rearrangement uses TRBV5-1 and TRBJ1-2, with TRBD1 matching over 9 bases. With 4 bases clipped from V and 10 bases from J, the junction kept 8 bases outside the gene matches. The CDR3 extends over 13 amino acids. Germline CDR1 and CDR2: SGHRS and YFSETQ.

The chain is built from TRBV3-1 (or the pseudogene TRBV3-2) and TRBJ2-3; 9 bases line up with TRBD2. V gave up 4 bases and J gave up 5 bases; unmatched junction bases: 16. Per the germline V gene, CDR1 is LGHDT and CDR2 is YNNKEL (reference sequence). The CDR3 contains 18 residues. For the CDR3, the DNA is TGTGCCAGCAGCCCTATTTCGGCTGCGGGGGGGCGGAGAGATACGCAGTATTTT. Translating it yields CASSPISAAGGRRDTQYF.

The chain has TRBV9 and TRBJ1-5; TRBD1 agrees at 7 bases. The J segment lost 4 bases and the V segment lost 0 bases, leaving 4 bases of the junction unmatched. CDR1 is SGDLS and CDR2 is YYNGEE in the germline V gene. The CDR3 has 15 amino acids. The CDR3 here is CASSVGSGGNQPQHF. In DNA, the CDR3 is TGTGCCAGCAGCGTAGGATCAGGGGGGAATCAGCCCCAGCATTTT.

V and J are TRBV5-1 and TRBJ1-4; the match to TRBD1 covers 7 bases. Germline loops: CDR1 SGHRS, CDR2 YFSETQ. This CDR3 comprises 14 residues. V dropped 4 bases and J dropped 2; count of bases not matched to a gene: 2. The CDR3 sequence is CASSIQGTNEKLFF. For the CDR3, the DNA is TGCGCCAGCAGCATACAGGGGACTAATGAAAAACTGTTTTTT.

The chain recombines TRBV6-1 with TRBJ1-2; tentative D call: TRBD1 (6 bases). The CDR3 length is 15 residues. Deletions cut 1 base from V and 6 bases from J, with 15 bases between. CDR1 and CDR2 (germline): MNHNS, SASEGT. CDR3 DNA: TGTGCCAGCAGTGAAGTAACAGGGTTGAAAAATGGCTACACCTTC. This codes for CASSEVTGLKNGYTF.

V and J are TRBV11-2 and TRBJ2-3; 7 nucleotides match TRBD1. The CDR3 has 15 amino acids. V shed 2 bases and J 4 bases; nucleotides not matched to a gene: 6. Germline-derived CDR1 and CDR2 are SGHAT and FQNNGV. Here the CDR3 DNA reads TGTGCCAGCAGCTTAAATGGACAGGCCCCAGATACGCAGTATTTT. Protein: CASSLNGQAPDTQYF.

The CDR3 region is CAWSSTGTGIFTEAFF. The CDR3, as DNA: TGTGCCTGGAGTTCCACCGGGACAGGGATTTTCACTGAAGCTTTCTTT. The chain recombines TRBV30 with TRBJ1-1; 9 bases are shared with TRBD1. The CDR3 has 16 amino acids. Germline V gives CDR1 GTSNPN, CDR2 SVGIG (reference sequence). V lost 2 bases, J lost 4 bases, and 11 bases stayed unmatched.

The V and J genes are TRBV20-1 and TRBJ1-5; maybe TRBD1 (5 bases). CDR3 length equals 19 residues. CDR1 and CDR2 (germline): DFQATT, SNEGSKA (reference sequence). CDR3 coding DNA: TGCAGCGTTAGTAGCCCCGGGCCAGGGACTACGTATAGCAATCAGCCCCAGCATTTT. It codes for CSVSSPGPGTTYSNQPQHF.

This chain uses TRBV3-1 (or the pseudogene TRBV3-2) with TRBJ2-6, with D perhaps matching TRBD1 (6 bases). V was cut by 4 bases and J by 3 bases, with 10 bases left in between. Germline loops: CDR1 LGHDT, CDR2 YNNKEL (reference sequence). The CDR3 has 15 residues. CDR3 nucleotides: TGTGCCAGCAGCCCCACAGGGAGTGGGGCCAACGTCCTGACTTTC. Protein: CASSPTGSGANVLTF.

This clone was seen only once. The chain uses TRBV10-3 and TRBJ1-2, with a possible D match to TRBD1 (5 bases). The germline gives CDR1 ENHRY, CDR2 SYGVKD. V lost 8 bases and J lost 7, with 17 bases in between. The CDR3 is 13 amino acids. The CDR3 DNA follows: TGTGCCATCGGAGGGGTTTTCCCCCCTGGCTACACCTTC. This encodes CAIGGVFPPGYTF.

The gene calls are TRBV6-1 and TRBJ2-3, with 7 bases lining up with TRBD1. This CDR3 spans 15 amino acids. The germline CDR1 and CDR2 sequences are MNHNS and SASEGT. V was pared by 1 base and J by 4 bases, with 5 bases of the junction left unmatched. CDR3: CASSEETGSPDTQYF. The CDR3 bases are TGTGCCAGCAGTGAAGAGACAGGGTCCCCAGATACGCAGTATTTT.

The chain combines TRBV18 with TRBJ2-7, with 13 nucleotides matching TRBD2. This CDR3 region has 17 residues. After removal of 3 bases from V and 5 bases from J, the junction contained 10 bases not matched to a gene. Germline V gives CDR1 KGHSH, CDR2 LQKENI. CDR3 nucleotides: TGTGCCAGCTCACCTCTACACGGGACTAGCGGGAAAGACGAGCAGTACTTC. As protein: CASSPLHGTSGKDEQYF.

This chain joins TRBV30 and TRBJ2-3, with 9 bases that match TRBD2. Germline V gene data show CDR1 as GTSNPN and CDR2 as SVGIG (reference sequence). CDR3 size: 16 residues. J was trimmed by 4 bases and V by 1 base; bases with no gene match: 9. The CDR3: CAWSAGRGGAPDTQYF. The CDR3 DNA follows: TGTGCCTGGAGTGCGGGCCGCGGGGGGGCCCCAGATACGCAGTATTTT.

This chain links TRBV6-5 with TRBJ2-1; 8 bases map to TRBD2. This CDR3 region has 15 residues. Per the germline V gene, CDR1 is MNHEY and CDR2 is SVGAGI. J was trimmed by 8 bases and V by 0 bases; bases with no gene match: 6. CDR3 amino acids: CASSYSGGGFYEQFF. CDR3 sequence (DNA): TGTGCCAGCAGTTACTCTGGCGGGGGGTTTTATGAGCAGTTCTTC.

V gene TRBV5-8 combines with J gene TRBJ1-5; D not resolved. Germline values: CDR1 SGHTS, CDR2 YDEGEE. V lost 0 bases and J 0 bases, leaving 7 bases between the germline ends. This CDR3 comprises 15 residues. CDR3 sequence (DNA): TGTGCCAGCAGCTTGGGGCAGAATAGCAATCAGCCCCAGCATTTT. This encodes CASSLGQNSNQPQHF. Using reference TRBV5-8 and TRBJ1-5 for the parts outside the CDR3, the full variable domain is EAGVTQSPTHLIKTRGQQATLRCSPISGHTSVYWYQQALGLGLQFLLWYDEGEERNRGNFPPRFSGRQFPNYSSELNVNALELEDSALYLCASSLGQNSNQPQHFGDGTRLSIL.

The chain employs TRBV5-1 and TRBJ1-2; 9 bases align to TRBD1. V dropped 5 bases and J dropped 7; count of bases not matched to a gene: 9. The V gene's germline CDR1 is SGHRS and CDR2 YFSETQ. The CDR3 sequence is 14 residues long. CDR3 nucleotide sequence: TGCGCCAGCAGAGAGACAGGGGGAATAGGTGGCTACACCTTC. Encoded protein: CASRETGGIGGYTF.